The clone carrying this T cell receptor (beta chain) occurred a few times. Antigen: not known. The source of the sample is a study of blood T cells in healthy people across ages. Findings of the study overall: Naive CD4+ cell counts and diversity both ran higher in long-lived than in aged donors. Reliance upon unsorted PBMCs precluded definitive naive versus antigen-experienced comparison.

It was around 9 milliliters of peripheral blood that were drawn from each donor. Through a sample-barcoded 5' primer and a J-beta primer mix, a second PCR was run for about 7 to 12 cycles. The study obtained at least 3 million CDR3-containing paired-end reads from every sample. MiXCR, run by TCRdb on the 5' RACE reads, gives a single entry per CDR3 protein. Counted here are about 970,000 distinct CDR3 sequences, around 54% occurring once; the ten biggest clones make up around a fifth. The length of the CDR3 is 16 residues. From germline, CDR1 is DFQATT and CDR2 SNEGSKA (reference sequence). V gave up 0 bases and J gave up 3 bases, with 18 bases separating them.

This receptor was taken from a woman aged 55-69 years in good health. The sample taken for sequencing was blood. The chain recombines TRBV20-1 with TRBJ2-7; tentatively, D is TRBD2 (5 bases). CDR3 nucleotide sequence: TGCAGTGCTAGAGATCTAGGACCGAGAGCGGTCTACGAGCAGTACTTC. Residues: CSARDLGPRAVYEQYF.